This passage covers 22 T cell receptor beta chains from one sample sequenced in a study of PD-L1 blockade in urothelial cancer. Time point specified: pretreatment peripheral blood. Data came from immunoSEQ multiplex PCR; TCRdb stores just in-frame clones and leaves some out. This sample has some 87,000 clones, with around 90% found just once. The material was PBMCs, obtained around atezolizumab (anti-PD-L1) treatment. These receptors came from a man between 60 and 75 years old with urothelial cancer.

The J gene is TRBJ2-3, the V gene TRBV7-9, with D unresolved. Germline values: CDR1 SEHNR, CDR2 FQNEAQ (reference sequence). V was pared by 5 bases and J by 6 bases, with 15 bases between. This CDR3 has 14 residues. The CDR3 protein is CASSLTPSADTQYF. Here the CDR3 DNA reads TGTGCCAGCAGCCTCACCCCCAGCGCTGATACGCAGTATTTT.

The chain carries TRBV18 and TRBJ2-1; D perhaps matches TRBD2 (6 bases). CDR3 size: 14 residues. Germline CDR1 and CDR2: KGHSH and LQKENI. V was trimmed by 3 bases and J by 3 bases, leaving 9 bases between them. The chain's CDR3 is CASSPRESYNEQFF. The CDR3 DNA follows: TGTGCCAGCTCACCCCGGGAGAGCTACAATGAGCAGTTCTTC.

V usage is TRBV5-1 and J usage is TRBJ1-6; D is undetermined. The length of the CDR3 is 19 residues. V was cut by 4 bases and J by 9 bases, with 29 bases left in between. The V gene's germline CDR1 is SGHRS and CDR2 YFSETQ. CDR3 residues: CASSRFPPLQSGETSPLHF. Here the CDR3 DNA reads TGCGCCAGCAGCCGGTTCCCCCCCCTCCAGTCGGGAGAGACTTCACCCCTCCACTTT.

J is TRBJ1-2 and V is TRBV7-2; no reliable D call. This CDR3 has 12 amino acids. Deletions cut 3 bases from V and 4 bases from J, with 6 bases between. Germline V gives CDR1 SGHTA, CDR2 FQGNSA. CDR3 protein: CASSFQFYGYTF. The CDR3 DNA follows: TGTGCCAGCAGCTTTCAGTTCTATGGCTACACCTTC.

This chain links TRBV29-1 with TRBJ2-7; tentatively, D is TRBD2 (6 bases). V was shortened by 3 bases and J by 0 bases, with 12 bases between the two germline ends. The CDR3 totals 14 residues. Germline CDR1 and CDR2: SQVTM and ANQGSEA. Here the CDR3 DNA reads TGCAGCGTTGAGAGAGGGACTGGCTCCTACGAGCAGTACTTC. The encoded protein is CSVERGTGSYEQYF.

The genes are TRBV2 and TRBJ2-5; tentative D call: TRBD1 (6 bases). Germline CDR1 SNHLY, CDR2 FYNNEI. The CDR3 extends over 14 amino acids. The ends were cut back, 9 bases at V and 1 base at J, with 15 bases in the middle. The CDR3 region is CARGGSLSQETQYF. As DNA, the CDR3 is TGTGCCAGAGGGGGAAGTTTGTCCCAAGAGACCCAGTACTTC.

This clone showed up just once. This rearrangement joins TRBV4-1 to TRBJ1-1, with 9 bases lining up with TRBD1. The CDR3 covers 16 residues. The trim removed 1 base at V and 4 bases at J, leaving 7 bases unmatched. CDR1 is MGHRA, CDR2 YSYEKL, per germline. CDR3 loop: CASSQAPQGASTEAFF. The CDR3, as DNA: TGCGCCAGCAGCCAAGCCCCACAGGGGGCGAGCACTGAAGCTTTCTTT.

V gene TRBV9 combines with J gene TRBJ2-7, with a tentative D call TRBD1 (6 bases). Trimming left V 0 bases short and J 6 bases short, with 16 bases between. The CDR3 is 15 amino acids. Germline V gene sequence: CDR1 SGDLS, CDR2 YYNGEE. The CDR3 loop is CASSVATGHELEQYF. The CDR3 coding sequence is TGTGCCAGCAGCGTAGCTACGGGACACGAGCTCGAGCAGTACTTC.

The rearrangement uses TRBV28 and TRBJ2-1, with 9 nucleotides matching TRBD2. The CDR3 runs to 15 residues. Germline CDR1 and CDR2: MDHEN and SYDVKM. J gave up 7 bases and V 5 bases, and 9 bases lay outside the gene matches. CDR3 DNA: TGTGCCAGCAGTCCCCAGAGCGGGAGGTCTAATGAGCAGTTCTTC. Protein product: CASSPQSGRSNEQFF.

This clone was picked up one time. V is TRBV5-1 and J is TRBJ1-1, with 7 positions matching TRBD1. Per germline, CDR1 SGHRS and CDR2 YFSETQ. The J segment lost 5 bases and the V segment lost 4 bases, leaving 11 bases of the junction unmatched. The CDR3 contains 15 residues. CDR3 nucleotides: TGCGCCAGCAGCCCCACGCGACAGGGAAGGACTGAAGCTTTCTTT. Translating gives CASSPTRQGRTEAFF.

The gene calls are TRBV5-6 and TRBJ1-1, with a possible D match to TRBD1 (5 bases). Germline values: CDR1 SGHDT, CDR2 YYEEEE. The CDR3 spans 16 residues. The ends were cut back, 0 bases at V and 2 bases at J, with 14 bases in the middle. The CDR3 spells CASSLVGSGENTEAFF. In DNA, the CDR3 is TGTGCCAGCAGCTTGGTTGGGTCGGGGGAAAACACTGAAGCTTTCTTT. Variable domain in full (rest from reference TRBV5-6 and TRBJ1-1): DAGVTQSPTHLIKTRGQQVTLRCSPKSGHDTVSWYQQALGQGPQFIFQYYEEEERQRGNFPDRFSGHQFPNYSSELNVNALLLGDSALYLCASSLVGSGENTEAFFGQGTRLTVV.

As regards this clone: At the DNA level, this CDR3 is encoded by other sequences in the same sample as well. The rearrangement links TRBV7-2 to TRBJ1-1, with 8 nucleotides matching TRBD1. Looked up from germline, CDR1 is SGHTA and CDR2 is FQGNSA. The CDR3 loop spans 16 amino acids. V lost 5 bases, J lost 4 bases, and 12 bases stayed unmatched. DNA of the CDR3: TGTGCCAGCAGCGGAACAGGGGGACTGGCGGTCACTGAAGCTTTCTTT. It is translated as CASSGTGGLAVTEAFF.

This chain uses TRBV15 with TRBJ1-5; 10 bases match TRBD1. This CDR3 region has 16 residues. The V gene's germline CDR1 is LNHNV and CDR2 YYDKDF (reference sequence). Germline trimming cut 2 bases from V and 6 bases from J; bases unmatched to any gene: 7. The DNA for the CDR3 is TGTGCCACCAGCAGACCGACAGGGGGCAGAGGTCAGCCCCAGCATTTT. Translation gives CATSRPTGGRGQPQHF.

The V call is TRBV21-1, the J call TRBJ1-1. TRBV21-1 is termed a pseudogene. CDR3 length equals 11 residues. As DNA, the CDR3 is TGTGCCAGCAGAAGGGAGACTGAAGCTTTCTTT. Its translation: CASRRETEAFF.

This clone was recorded a few times. The chain is built from TRBV28 and TRBJ1-4; tentatively, D is TRBD1 (5 bases). The CDR3 is made up of 11 amino acids. V gave up 5 bases and J gave up 8 bases, with 6 bases separating them. Germline CDR1 MDHEN, CDR2 SYDVKM. The CDR3 region has the DNA TGTGCCAGCAGTCACAGGGAAAAACTGTTTTTT. This gives the protein CASSHREKLFF. Together with reference TRBV28 and TRBJ1-4, the CDR3 gives the full variable domain: DVKVTQSSRYLVKRTGEKVFLECVQDMDHENMFWYRQDPGLGLRLIYFSYDVKMKEKGDIPEGYSVSREKKERFSLILESASTNQTSMYLCASSHREKLFFGSGTQLSVL.

The chain employs TRBV30 and TRBJ1-6, with D maybe TRBD1 (6 bases). The CDR3 is 15 residues long. Trimming cost V 3 bases and J 9 bases, with 18 bases left between them. Germline V gene lookup returns CDR1 GTSNPN and CDR2 SVGIG (reference sequence). CDR3 coding DNA: TGTGCCTGGAGGGGGAGGGGGACCAGGGGTTCACCCCTCCACTTT. Its protein product is CAWRGRGTRGSPLHF.

J is TRBJ2-1 and V is TRBV6-4, with 8 bases fitting TRBD2. After removal of 4 bases from V and 6 bases from J, the junction contained 11 bases not matched to a gene. The CDR3 covers 16 residues. Germline V gives CDR1 MRHNA, CDR2 SNTAGT. The CDR3 nucleotides are TGTGCCAGCAGTGCCTTACCCTTAAGCGGGGGCAATGAGCAGTTCTTC. It is translated as CASSALPLSGGNEQFF.

This chain connects TRBV19 to TRBJ2-1, with 10 bases aligning to TRBD2. The J segment lost 6 bases and the V segment lost 4 bases, leaving 9 bases of the junction unmatched. The CDR3 spans 16 residues. Looked up from germline, CDR1 is LNHDA and CDR2 is SQIVND (reference sequence). The CDR3 loop reads CASSSLAGDWGNEQFF. In DNA form, the CDR3 reads TGTGCCAGTAGTAGCCTAGCGGGAGATTGGGGCAATGAGCAGTTCTTC.

This clone was detected only once. The chain couples TRBV27 to TRBJ2-3; weak D call: TRBD1 (6 bases). Germline-derived CDR1 and CDR2 are MNHEY and SMNVEV (reference sequence). Trimming shortened V by 3 bases and J by 6 bases, and 13 bases separated the two germline ends. The CDR3 has 14 amino acids. DNA of the CDR3: TGTGCCAGCAGTTTGGGCAGGGGCAGCGATACGCAGTATTTT. Its protein product is CASSLGRGSDTQYF.

The sample holds one count of this clone. The V and J genes are TRBV5-1 and TRBJ2-3; 15 nucleotides line up with TRBD2. Germline-derived CDR1 and CDR2 are SGHRS and YFSETQ. CDR3 length: 17 residues. Trimming removed 4 bases from V and 1 base from J; junction bases left unmatched: 4. CDR3 sequence: CASSVGLAGGGTDTQYF. CDR3 in DNA: TGCGCCAGCAGCGTCGGACTAGCGGGGGGGGGCACAGATACGCAGTATTTT.

This chain links TRBV28 with TRBJ2-5; possibly TRBD2 for D (7 bases). The CDR3 runs 15 residues. Per the germline V gene, CDR1 is MDHEN and CDR2 is SYDVKM. V gave up 1 base and J gave up 1 base, with 10 bases separating them. The CDR3 DNA sequence: TGTGCCAGCAGTTTATCGGCGGGGGCCCAAGAGACCCAGTACTTC. The encoded protein is CASSLSAGAQETQYF.

Note on this clone: Different DNA sequences within this sample yield the same CDR3. The chain employs TRBV5-1 and TRBJ1-2, with 7 bases aligning to TRBD1. The CDR3 extends over 14 amino acids. Germline-derived CDR1 and CDR2 are SGHRS and YFSETQ. V lost 0 bases, J lost 2 bases, and 1 base stayed unmatched. The CDR3, as DNA: TGCGCCAGCAGCTTGGGACAGGGAAACTATGGCTACACCTTC. This translates into CASSLGQGNYGYTF.